This T cell receptor beta chain originates from a study of CD8+ T cells in alopecia areata (dated by TCRdb to 2016 to 2018). Some background on the complete study: The treated patients took part in an open-label pilot trial in which moderate-to-severe alopecia areata was treated with oral tofacitinib at 5 to 10 mg twice daily. Tofacitinib was administered for 6 to 18 months, and 6 months of follow-up off drug were then conducted to assess delayed response and recurrence. Disease severity in treated patients was measured with the SALT score, which quantifies the percentage of affected scalp surface area. The study used high-throughput TCRbeta sequencing to examine T cell clonal expansion in alopecia areata, in both the C3H/HeJ mouse model and human patients. Scalp tissue and sorted CD4+ and CD8+ peripheral blood T cells from patchy and totalis/universalis alopecia areata patients and from healthy controls were covered by human TCRbeta sequencing. Biopsies were taken from tofacitinib-treated patients at baseline and again at 4 and 24 weeks into treatment, and several of those patients also had a later scalp biopsy. Scalp clonality was compared among normal scalp (n=4), patchy alopecia areata scalp (n=8), and alopecia totalis/universalis scalp (n=8). The RNA source kit depended on sample type: the PAXgene miRNA kit for fixed scalp, the miRNeasy kit for PBMCs, and the RNeasy kit for mouse skin. immunoSEQ multiplex PCR using 35 Vbeta forward primers and 13 Jbeta reverse primers was used to amplify TCRbeta CDR3 regions.

Including cysteine and phenylalanine, the CDR3 has 15 amino acids. Only CDR3 DNA is held: 45 bases, read in frame from base 1. CDR1 and CDR2 are drawn from the germline V gene: SQVTM, ANQGSEA. V lost 2 bases and J lost 5 bases, and the count of bases not matched to a germline gene is 8. The study at large found these results: Many expanded lesional clones were found to persist in scalp and blood during tofacitinib treatment, and relapse after treatment cessation may be partly explained by this persistence. Compared with mice, TCR sequences shared between patients were less clear, possibly partly because of HLA diversity across the patient population. Scalp clonality and the number of expanded CD8+ clones among the top 100 scalp clones were significantly decreased by tofacitinib. Compared with normal scalp, lesional scalp, particularly in alopecia totalis/universalis, had higher clonality and more expanded CD8+ clones, which suggests antigenic drive. Scalp TCR repertoire analysis is complicated because resident alphabeta T cells in normal human skin are also sequenced, whereas mouse skin is dominated by gammadelta T cells. Because the treated cohort was small and had just a single nonresponder, larger studies are needed to establish links between baseline CD8+ expansion and response.

This sample's time point label indicates: 4 weeks on oral tofacitinib. The intended sense of this specimen's treatment or condition label: oral pan-JAK inhibitor, 5-10 mg twice daily. Lesional scalp punch biopsies and peripheral blood were collected from alopecia areata patients. PBMCs were isolated by density centrifugation and stained for CD3, CD4 and CD8, after which CD4+ and CD8+ T cells were sorted on a FACSAria. Worth noting for this clone: The antigen it binds to is not known. Base qualities are not at hand, and no much larger clone is one base apart.

Libraries were made using the immunoSEQ multiplex PCR assay. RNA was extracted from all samples and reverse transcribed into cDNA as template for TCR sequencing. SuperScript III was used for first-strand cDNA synthesis, primed with a 2:1 mix of oligo-dT and random hexamers. A synthetic immune receptor repertoire was used to gauge amplification bias, and whatever bias remained was removed computationally. The authors processed their data as follows. Raw reads were preprocessed for error removal, and CDR3 was defined according to IMGT conventions as running from the conserved cysteine to phenylalanine. To get clonality, Shannon entropy was normalized by log2 of the number of productive unique TCRs and the result was subtracted from 1. CD4 or CD8 identity of scalp clones was inferred by cross-referencing scalp TCRbeta sequences with sorted blood CD4 and CD8 repertoires. TCRdb stores this immuneACCESS table with in-frame sequences only. Part of the clones is absent; in the studies checked, under half of the shortfall reflects unresolved V genes, and no reason is known for the rest. V, J and clone size are taken as reported in that table, and D and trimming were inferred from the DNA itself. Here the sample has tens of thousands of clones; about two thirds occur a single time. The leading ten clones occupy over 20% of the sample.

The chain is assembled from TRBV29-1 and TRBJ2-1; TRBD1 aligns with 8 central bases. Sequencing used CD8+ T cells sorted from blood, obtained at week 4, from a patient treated with tofacitinib. This receptor was identified in a human donor with alopecia areata. The CDR3 reads as follows: CSVERSGGADNEQFF. DNA sequence: TGCAGCGTTGAACGGTCAGGGGGCGCAGACAATGAGCAGTTCTTC.